The clone carrying this T cell receptor beta chain has ten or more counts. What it recognizes is unknown. The data stem from a study of T cells in Graves' hyperthyroidism and ophthalmopathy. General study results and limits: The authors' 13 V-J model separated ophthalmopathy from stable hyperthyroidism.

Amplification of TCR beta CDR3 regions was performed using RNA transcripts as template. The TCR CDR3 first-round RT-PCR relied on the HTBI primer set. Each CDR3 protein gets one entry after TCRdb re-called the multiplex PCR reads with MiXCR. This repertoire shows about 400,000 distinct CDR3 sequences, 13% found once; its top ten account for 9.2%. This CDR3 contains 14 residues. The germline gives CDR1 LGHDT, CDR2 YNNKEL (reference sequence). Trimming removed 3 bases from V and 7 bases from J, with 16 bases in between. In making diagnoses, clinical symptoms, serum thyroxine and TRAb, thyroid ultrasound and orbital computed tomography were all used. PBMCs were derived from about 10 ml fresh peripheral blood.

The V gene is TRBV3-1, the J gene TRBJ2-7; D ambiguous. Sequenced input: blood. The clonotype originates from a woman between 18 and 29 years old with Graves' hyperthyroidism. The DNA of the CDR3 is TGTGCCAGCAGCCAGATGGTCTCCGTGGGGGAGCAGTACTTC. Its protein product is CASSQMVSVGEQYF.